The 16 T cell receptor beta chains below were found in one sample sequenced in a study of radiotherapy plus CTLA-4 blockade in lung cancer. The protocol was immunoSEQ multiplex PCR, while the TCRdb copy is restricted to in-frame clones and leaves out a portion. The repertoire holds about 49,000 clones, with about 72% as singletons. Sequences were derived from peripheral blood, sampled from a patient treated with radiotherapy plus ipilimumab. These receptors were collected from a human donor with non-small cell lung cancer who had stable disease on radiotherapy plus ipilimumab.

The gene calls are TRBV29-1 and TRBJ1-1, with D possibly being TRBD1 (5 bases). Trimming pared 7 bases from V and 1 base from J, leaving 19 bases between. Germline V lookup: CDR1 SQVTM, CDR2 ANQGSEA. The CDR3 runs 15 residues. The CDR3 coding sequence is TGCAGCGCCACTACCCCCCAGGGACCGAACACTGAAGCTTTCTTT. Its translation: CSATTPQGPNTEAFF.

V usage is TRBV2 and J usage is TRBJ2-1; possible D gene TRBD1, 6 bases. Germline lookup yields CDR1 SNHLY and CDR2 FYNNEI. The CDR3 is 13 residues long. Trimming took 8 bases from V and 15 from J, leaving 23 bases between them. CDR3 nucleotides: TGTGCCAGCTCGGATCCCGGGACATCCCTCGGGTTCTTC. As protein: CASSDPGTSLGFF.

V gene TRBV27 combines with J gene TRBJ1-6, with 7 bases identical to TRBD1. Germline V gene data show CDR1 as MNHEY and CDR2 as SMNVEV (reference sequence). V shed 1 base, J shed 7 bases, and the junction held 7 bases outside the gene matches. The CDR3 sequence is 16 residues long. The CDR3 spells CASSLYPQGGNSPLHF. The CDR3 DNA is TGTGCCAGCAGTTTATATCCTCAGGGGGGGAATTCACCCCTCCACTTT.

The rearrangement joins TRBV15 to TRBJ1-1; D is uncertain. The CDR3 totals 12 residues. Trimming took off 11 bases at V and 1 base at J, with 11 bases between the two ends. The germline V gene encodes CDR1 LNHNV and CDR2 YYDKDF (reference sequence). Here the CDR3 reads CASASPNTEAFF. The CDR3 coding sequence is TGTGCCTCCGCTTCCCCGAACACTGAAGCTTTCTTT.

The gene calls are TRBV2 and TRBJ1-1; no definite D call. With 6 bases removed from V and 6 bases from J, the gap between germline ends came to 17 bases. Looked up from germline, CDR1 is SNHLY and CDR2 is FYNNEI. The CDR3 consists of 14 residues. The CDR3 bases are TGTGCCAGCAGGGAGGTCCCGAACCACCCTGAAGCTTTCTTT. Protein product: CASREVPNHPEAFF.

This chain uses TRBV9 with TRBJ2-1, with TRBD2 matching 11 bases. The germline V gene has CDR1 SGDLS and CDR2 YYNGEE. The CDR3 loop spans 16 amino acids. Losses at the gene ends were 5 bases for V and 3 bases for J; bases not matched to a gene: 7. CDR3 sequence (DNA): TGTGCCAGCAGTTCGGGGACTAGCGGATACTACAATGAGCAGTTCTTC. Encoded protein: CASSSGTSGYYNEQFF. The full variable domain, its missing parts supplied by reference TRBV9 and TRBJ2-1, is DSGVTQTPKHLITATGQRVTLRCSPRSGDLSVYWYQQSLDQGLQFLIQYYNGEERAKGNILERFSAQQFPDLHSELNLSSLELGDSALYFCASSSGTSGYYNEQFFGPGTRLTVL.

This sequence joins TRBV6-1 and TRBJ1-4; D not resolved. The germline V gene has CDR1 MNHNS and CDR2 SASEGT. The CDR3 is 16 amino acids. The V end lost 1 base, the J end lost 0 bases, and 9 bases lay between the germline ends. The CDR3 region has the DNA TGTGCCAGCAGTGAAGGGGCAGACCCAACTAATGAAAAACTGTTTTTT. This gives the protein CASSEGADPTNEKLFF.

The chain is built from TRBV9 and TRBJ2-3; 7 bases align to TRBD1. CDR1 and CDR2 (germline): SGDLS, YYNGEE. The CDR3 covers 14 residues. With V trimmed by 4 bases and J by 6 bases, 8 bases remained unmatched. CDR3 bases: TGTGCCAGCAGCTCGGGACAGCCGGGGGATACGCAGTATTTT. The encoded protein is CASSSGQPGDTQYF.

This chain joins TRBV5-1 and TRBJ2-1, with 8 positions matching TRBD1. CDR3 length: 15 residues. Unmatched junction bases numbered 7, after V lost 4 bases and J lost 4 bases. The germline V gene has CDR1 SGHRS and CDR2 YFSETQ. DNA for the CDR3: TGCGCCAGCAGCCCGGACAGGGTCTGGTACAATGAGCAGTTCTTC. The encoded protein is CASSPDRVWYNEQFF.

This chain uses TRBV6-6 with TRBJ1-2; D may be TRBD1 (6 bases). Trimming stripped 4 bases from V and 8 bases from J, with 17 bases between. Germline-derived CDR1 and CDR2 are MNHNY and SVGAGI (reference sequence). CDR3 length equals 14 residues. The CDR3 protein is CASSSGGFTGGYTF. The CDR3 DNA reads TGTGCCAGCAGTTCCGGGGGCTTCACAGGGGGCTACACCTTC.

The chain's CDR3 is CASSLGRGISYEQYF. The CDR3 region has the DNA TGTGCCAGCAGCTTAGGCAGGGGCATCTCCTACGAGCAGTACTTC. The J gene is TRBJ2-7, the V gene TRBV13, with D possibly TRBD1 on 6 matching bases. Trimming shortened V by 0 bases and J by 0 bases, and 9 bases separated the two germline ends. Germline values: CDR1 PRHDT, CDR2 FYEKMQ (reference sequence). CDR3 length equals 15 residues.

This sequence joins TRBV21-1 and TRBJ2-7; TRBD1, the table's D call, was not compared with the DNA. TRBV21-1 is labeled a pseudogene. This CDR3 spans 16 amino acids. Here the CDR3 reads CASSISRIGQRYEQYF. The CDR3 bases are TGTGCCAGCAGCATCAGTAGGATAGGACAGAGGTACGAGCAGTACTTC.

The rearrangement links TRBV6-5 to TRBJ2-1; 8 nucleotides agree with TRBD1. From germline, CDR1 is MNHEY and CDR2 SVGAGI. The CDR3 contains 12 residues. With 6 bases clipped from V and 9 bases from J, the junction kept 4 bases outside the gene matches. CDR3: CASSGQGIEQFF. CDR3 in DNA: TGTGCCAGCAGCGGACAGGGAATTGAGCAGTTCTTC.

A word on this clone: This clone may be a read error of a much larger clone one base away. Additional DNA sequences in this sample encode the identical CDR3. V and J are TRBV30 and TRBJ1-6; 8 nucleotides align to TRBD1. The trim removed 5 bases at V and 9 bases at J, leaving 6 bases unmatched. The CDR3 is 13 residues long. The germline CDR1 and CDR2 sequences are GTSNPN and SVGIG (reference sequence). The CDR3 loop reads CAWGQGEGSPLHF. The CDR3 bases are TGTGCCTGGGGACAGGGCGAGGGTTCACCCCTCCACTTT.

In its sample, this clone is medium-sized (0.01 to 0.1%). The chain has TRBV15 and TRBJ2-6; 10 bases match TRBD1. The CDR3 spans 17 residues. Trimming took 3 bases from V and 3 from J; bases not matched to a gene: 5. The germline V gene has CDR1 LNHNV and CDR2 YYDKDF (reference sequence). The DNA for the CDR3 is TGTGCCACCAGCAGCCTGACAGGGGGCGATGGGGCCAACGTCCTGACTTTC. Encoded protein: CATSSLTGGDGANVLTF.

The chain couples TRBV27 to TRBJ1-2, with 7 positions matching TRBD1. This CDR3 contains 17 residues. Germline CDR1 and CDR2: MNHEY and SMNVEV (reference sequence). With V trimmed by 5 bases and J by 4 bases, 16 bases remained unmatched. The CDR3 loop reads CASSPRAFDRVVYGYTF. The CDR3 nucleotides read TGTGCCAGCAGTCCCCGGGCCTTCGACAGGGTTGTCTATGGCTACACCTTC.